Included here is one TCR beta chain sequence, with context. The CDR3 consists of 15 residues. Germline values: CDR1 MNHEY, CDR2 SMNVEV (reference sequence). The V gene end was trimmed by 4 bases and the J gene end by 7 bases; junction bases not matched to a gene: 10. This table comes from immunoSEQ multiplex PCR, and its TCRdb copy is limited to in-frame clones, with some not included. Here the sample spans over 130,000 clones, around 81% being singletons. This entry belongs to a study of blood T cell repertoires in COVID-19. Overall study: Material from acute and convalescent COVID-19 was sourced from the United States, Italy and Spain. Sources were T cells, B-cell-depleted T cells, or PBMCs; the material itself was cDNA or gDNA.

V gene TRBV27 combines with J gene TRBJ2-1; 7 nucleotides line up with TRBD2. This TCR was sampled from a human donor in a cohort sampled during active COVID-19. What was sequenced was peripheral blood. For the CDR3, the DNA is TGTGCCAGCAGTTCCCCGGGGGGATTTAGGAATGAGCAGTTCTTC. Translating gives CASSSPGGFRNEQFF.